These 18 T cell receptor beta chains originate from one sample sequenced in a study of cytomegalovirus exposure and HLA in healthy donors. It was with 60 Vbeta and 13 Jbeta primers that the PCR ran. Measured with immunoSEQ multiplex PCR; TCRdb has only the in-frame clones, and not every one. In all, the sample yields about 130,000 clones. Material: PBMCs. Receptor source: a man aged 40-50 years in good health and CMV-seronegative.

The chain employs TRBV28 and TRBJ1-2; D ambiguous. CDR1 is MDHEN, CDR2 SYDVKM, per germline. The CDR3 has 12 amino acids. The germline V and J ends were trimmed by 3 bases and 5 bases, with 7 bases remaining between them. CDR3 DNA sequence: TGTGCCAGCAGTTTCGGAGGGTATGGCTACACCTTC. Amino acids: CASSFGGYGYTF.

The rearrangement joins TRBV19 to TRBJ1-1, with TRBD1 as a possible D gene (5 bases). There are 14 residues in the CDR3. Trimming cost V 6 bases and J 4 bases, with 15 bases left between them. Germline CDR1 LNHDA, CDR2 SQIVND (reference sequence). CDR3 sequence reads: CASSLSQGSTEAFF. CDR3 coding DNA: TGTGCCAGTAGCCTCTCCCAGGGTAGCACTGAAGCTTTCTTT.

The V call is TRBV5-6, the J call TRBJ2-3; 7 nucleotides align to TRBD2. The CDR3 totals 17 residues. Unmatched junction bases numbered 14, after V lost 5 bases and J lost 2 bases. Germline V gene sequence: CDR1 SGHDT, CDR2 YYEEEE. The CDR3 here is CASSVFGGSIVTDTQYF. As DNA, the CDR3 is TGTGCCAGCAGTGTTTTTGGCGGGAGCATCGTCACAGATACGCAGTATTTT.

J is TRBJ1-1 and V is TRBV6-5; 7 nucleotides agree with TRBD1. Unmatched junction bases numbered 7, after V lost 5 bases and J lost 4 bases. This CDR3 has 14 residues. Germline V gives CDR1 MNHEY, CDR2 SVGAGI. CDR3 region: CASSARAGGTEAFF. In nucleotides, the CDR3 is TGTGCCAGCAGTGCACGAGCAGGGGGCACTGAAGCTTTCTTT.

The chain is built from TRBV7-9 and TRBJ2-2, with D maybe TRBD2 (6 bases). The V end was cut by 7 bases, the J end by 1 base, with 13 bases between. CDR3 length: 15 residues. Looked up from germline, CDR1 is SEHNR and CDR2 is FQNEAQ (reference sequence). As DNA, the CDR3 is TGTGCCAGCACCCTGGGGGGTCGGAACACCGGGGAGCTGTTTTTT. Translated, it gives CASTLGGRNTGELFF. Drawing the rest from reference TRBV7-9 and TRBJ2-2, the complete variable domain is DTGVSQNPRHKITKRGQNVTFRCDPISEHNRLYWYRQTLGQGPEFLTYFQNEAQLEKSRLLSDRFSAERPKGSFSTLEIQRTEQGDSAMYLCASTLGGRNTGELFFGEGSRLTVL.

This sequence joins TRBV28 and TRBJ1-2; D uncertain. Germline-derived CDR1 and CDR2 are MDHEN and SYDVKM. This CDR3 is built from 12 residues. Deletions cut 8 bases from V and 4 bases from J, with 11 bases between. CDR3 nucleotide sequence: TGTGCCAGCGTCGGAGACGGCTATGGCTACACCTTC. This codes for CASVGDGYGYTF.

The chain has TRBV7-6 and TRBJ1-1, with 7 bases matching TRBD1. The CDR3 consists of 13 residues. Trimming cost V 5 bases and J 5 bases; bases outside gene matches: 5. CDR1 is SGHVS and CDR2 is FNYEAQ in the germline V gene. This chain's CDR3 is CASSQDRDTEAFF. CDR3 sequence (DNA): TGTGCCAGCAGCCAAGACAGGGATACTGAAGCTTTCTTT. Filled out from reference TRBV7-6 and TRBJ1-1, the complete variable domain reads GAGVSQSPRYKVTKRGQDVALRCDPISGHVSLYWYRQALGQGPEFLTYFNYEAQQDKSGLPNDRFSAERPEGSISTLTIQRTEQRDSAMYRCASSQDRDTEAFFGQGTRLTVV.

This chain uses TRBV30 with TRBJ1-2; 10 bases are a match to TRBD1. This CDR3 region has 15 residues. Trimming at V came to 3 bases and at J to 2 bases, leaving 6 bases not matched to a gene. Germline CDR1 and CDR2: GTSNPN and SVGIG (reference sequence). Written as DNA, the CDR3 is TGTGCCTGGAGCAAACCGGGACAGGGGAACTATGGCTACACCTTC. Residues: CAWSKPGQGNYGYTF.

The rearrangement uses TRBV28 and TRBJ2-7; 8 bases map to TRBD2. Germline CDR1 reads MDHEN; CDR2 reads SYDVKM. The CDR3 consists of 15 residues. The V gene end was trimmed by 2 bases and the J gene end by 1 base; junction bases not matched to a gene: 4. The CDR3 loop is CASSLISSGSYEQYF. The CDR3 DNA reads TGTGCCAGCAGTTTAATATCTAGCGGGTCCTACGAGCAGTACTTC.

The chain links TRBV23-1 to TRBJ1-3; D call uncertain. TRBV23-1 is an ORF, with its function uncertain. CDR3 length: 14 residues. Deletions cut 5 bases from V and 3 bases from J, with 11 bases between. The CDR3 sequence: CASSSGSFGNTIYF. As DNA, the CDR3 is TGCGCCAGCAGTTCCGGGTCCTTTGGAAACACCATATATTTT.

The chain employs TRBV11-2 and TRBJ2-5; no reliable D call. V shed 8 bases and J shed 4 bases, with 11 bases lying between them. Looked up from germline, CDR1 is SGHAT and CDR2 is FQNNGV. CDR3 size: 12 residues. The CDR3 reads CASATSGETQYF. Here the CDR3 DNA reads TGTGCCAGCGCCACGTCAGGAGAGACCCAGTACTTC. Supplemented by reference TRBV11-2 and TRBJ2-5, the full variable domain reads EAGVAQSPRYKIIEKRQSVAFWCNPISGHATLYWYQQILGQGPKLLIQFQNNGVVDDSQLPKDRFSAERLKGVDSTLKIQPAKLEDSAVYLCASATSGETQYFGPGTRLLVL.

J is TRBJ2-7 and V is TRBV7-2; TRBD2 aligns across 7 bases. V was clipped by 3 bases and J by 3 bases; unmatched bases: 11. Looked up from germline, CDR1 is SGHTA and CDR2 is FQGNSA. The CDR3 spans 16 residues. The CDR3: CASSFALASGGYEQYF. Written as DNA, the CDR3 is TGTGCCAGCAGCTTCGCGCTGGCTAGCGGTGGCTACGAGCAGTACTTC.

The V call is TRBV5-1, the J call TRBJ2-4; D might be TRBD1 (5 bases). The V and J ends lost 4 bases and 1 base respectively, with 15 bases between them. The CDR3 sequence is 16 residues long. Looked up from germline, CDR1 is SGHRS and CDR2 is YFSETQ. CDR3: CASSLQEVSAKNIQYF. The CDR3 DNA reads TGCGCCAGCAGCCTACAGGAAGTGTCCGCCAAAAACATTCAGTACTTC.

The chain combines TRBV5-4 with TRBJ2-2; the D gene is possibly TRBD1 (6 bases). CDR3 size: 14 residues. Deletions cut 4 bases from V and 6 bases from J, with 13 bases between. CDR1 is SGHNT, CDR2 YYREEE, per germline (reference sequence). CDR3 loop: CASSRQGGSGELFF. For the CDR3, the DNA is TGTGCCAGCAGCCGCCAAGGGGGTTCCGGGGAGCTGTTTTTT. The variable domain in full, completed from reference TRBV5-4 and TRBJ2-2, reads ETGVTQSPTHLIKTRGQQVTLRCSSQSGHNTVSWYQQALGQGPQFIFQYYREEENGRGNFPPRFSGLQFPNYSSELNVNALELDDSALYLCASSRQGGSGELFFGEGSRLTVL.

The CDR3 bases are TGTGCCAGCAGCTCATGGGGCTTGATGAACACTGAAGCTTTCTTT. Protein sequence: CASSSWGLMNTEAFF. V gene TRBV11-2 combines with J gene TRBJ1-1; D perhaps matches TRBD1 (5 bases). The CDR3 extends over 15 amino acids. Trimming pared 4 bases from V and 0 bases from J, leaving 12 bases between. The germline V gene has CDR1 SGHAT and CDR2 FQNNGV.

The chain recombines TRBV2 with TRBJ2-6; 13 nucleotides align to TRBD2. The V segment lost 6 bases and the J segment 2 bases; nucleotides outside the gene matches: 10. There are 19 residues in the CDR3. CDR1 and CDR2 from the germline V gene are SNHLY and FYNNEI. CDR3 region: CASRNRGTSGTAGANVLTF. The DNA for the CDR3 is TGTGCCAGCAGGAACCGTGGGACTAGCGGGACTGCTGGGGCCAACGTCCTGACTTTC.

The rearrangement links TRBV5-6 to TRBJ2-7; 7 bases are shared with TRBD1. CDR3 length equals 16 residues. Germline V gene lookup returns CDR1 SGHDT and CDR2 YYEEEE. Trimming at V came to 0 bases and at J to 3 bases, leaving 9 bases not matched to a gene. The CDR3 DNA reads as TGTGCCAGCAGCTTGGATGGGACAGTCTTTAGCTACGAGCAGTACTTC. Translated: CASSLDGTVFSYEQYF.

The CDR3 spells CASSSPGLAGAGVPHEQYF. CDR3 DNA sequence: TGTGCCAGCAGTTCTCCGGGACTAGCGGGAGCAGGGGTTCCCCACGAGCAGTACTTC. The chain is built from TRBV27 and TRBJ2-7; 14 bases agree with TRBD2. V gave up 4 bases and J gave up 5 bases; unmatched junction bases: 16. Looked up from germline, CDR1 is MNHEY and CDR2 is SMNVEV (reference sequence). The CDR3 totals 19 residues.